This TCR beta chain is from a study of technical replicates of blood from several donors. This clone has a single count. This CDR3 contains 18 residues. V lost 2 bases and J lost 3; bases outside the gene matches: 11. Germline lookup yields CDR1 SGHDT and CDR2 YYEEEE. Generated by immunoSEQ multiplex PCR, the TCRdb table keeps only in-frame clones and is missing some. Of about 69,000 clones listed, approximately 88% are singletons. This chain joins TRBV5-6 and TRBJ2-1; 10 bases are a match to TRBD2. The sample comprised PBMCs. The sequence derives from a human donor in good health. Some clones in this sample may be carry-over from other donors' samples. CDR3 coding DNA: TGTGCCAGCAGCTTAGGGGAGAGCGGGAGGGGGGGCTACAATGAGCAGTTCTTC. Protein: CASSLGESGRGGYNEQFF.